The 23 T cell receptor beta chains below all came from one sample that was sequenced in a study of T cell clonality in common variable immunodeficiency. The protocol was immunoSEQ multiplex PCR, while the TCRdb copy is restricted to in-frame clones and leaves out a portion. The repertoire has around 29,000 clones, none seen only once; the ten largest take 4.5%. Specimen: peripheral blood mononuclear cells. The source is a person aged 18 to 70 in good health.

For this clone: The read is 3 residues too short to cover the CDR3 end, so that end is filled in from the germline J gene. The gene calls are TRBV6-1 and TRBJ2-5; D may correspond to TRBD1 or TRBD2 (5 bases each). V lost 4 bases and J 7 bases, leaving 16 bases between the germline ends. Per germline, CDR1 MNHNS and CDR2 SASEGT. The CDR3 is 14 residues long. Partial CDR3 DNA: TGTGCCAGCAGTGGAACAGGAAGAGGGGTGACC. It yields the protein CASSGTGRGVT. The whole CDR3 is CASSGTGRGVTQYF.

This clone was counted at least ten times. The read terminates 3 residues before the CDR3 end, so the remaining end is supplied by the germline J gene. The J gene is TRBJ1-1, the V gene TRBV7-8, with D hard to call. Trimming cost V 4 bases and J 1 base, with 7 bases left between them. This CDR3 is built from 13 residues. From germline, CDR1 is SGHVS and CDR2 FQNEAQ. The CDR3 is CASSSEQNTEAFF. The sequenced CDR3 bases are TGTGCCAGCAGCTCAGAACAGAACACTGAA.

This clone was counted ten times or more. The read ends 3 residues before the CDR3 terminus; that terminus is restored from the germline J gene. The rearrangement uses TRBV5-1 and TRBJ2-3; 9 nucleotides match TRBD1. V lost 5 bases, J lost 3 bases, and 4 bases stayed unmatched. The germline CDR1 and CDR2 sequences are SGHRS and YFSETQ. CDR3 length equals 14 residues. CDR3 DNA, as far as it was read: TGCGCCAGCAGACTTGGACAGGGGACAGATACG. It is translated as CASRLGQGTDT. The entire CDR3 sequence reads CASRLGQGTDTQYF.

This clone showed up many times. From the germline J gene comes the end of the CDR3, since the read stops 3 residues before it. The chain employs TRBV5-1 and TRBJ2-3; TRBD2 aligns across 9 bases. The CDR3 has 16 residues. Unmatched junction bases numbered 5, after V lost 0 bases and J lost 3 bases. Looked up from germline, CDR1 is SGHRS and CDR2 is YFSETQ. CDR3 sequence reads: CASSLGLAGSTDTQYF. The DNA read from the CDR3 is TGCGCCAGCAGCTTGGGGCTAGCGGGATCGACAGATACG. The variable domain in full, with the rest retrieved from reference TRBV5-1 and TRBJ2-3, is KAGVTQTPRYLIKTRGQQVTLSCSPISGHRSVSWYQQTPGQGLQFLFEYFSETQRNKGNFPGRFSGRQFSNSRSEMNVSTLELGDSALYLCASSLGLAGSTDTQYFGPGTRLTVL.

This clone appeared many times. The read ends 3 residues shy of where the CDR3 ends; the end is completed using the germline J gene. This chain links TRBV4-1 with TRBJ1-2; D may be TRBD1 (5 bases). This CDR3 has 16 amino acids. Germline CDR1 reads MGHRA; CDR2 reads YSYEKL. Here the CDR3 reads CASSQDPGRVASGYTF. Partial CDR3 DNA: TGCGCCAGCAGCCAAGATCCGGGCAGGGTGGCGAGCGGC.

Many counts were recorded for this clone. From the germline J gene comes the end of the CDR3, since the read stops 3 residues before it. The V and J genes are TRBV20-1 and TRBJ2-1; 12 bases agree with TRBD2. V lost 4 bases, J lost 7 bases, and 8 bases stayed unmatched. The CDR3 spans 15 residues. Germline V gives CDR1 DFQATT, CDR2 SNEGSKA (reference sequence). CDR3 sequence reads: CSATSSGRAGNEQFF. Incomplete CDR3 DNA: TGCAGTGCTACTTCTAGCGGGAGGGCGGGGAATGAG.

CDR3 residues: CASRAQETQYF. The CDR3 bases that were read are TGTGCCAGCAGGGCCCAAGAGACC. The chain carries TRBV2 and TRBJ2-5; D is ambiguous. The CDR3 end falls 3 residues outside the read, so it is completed with the germline J gene. CDR1 and CDR2 from the germline V gene are SNHLY and FYNNEI. The CDR3 is made up of 11 amino acids. V lost 6 bases and J 1 base, leaving 3 bases between the germline ends.

For this clone: The read ends 3 residues shy of where the CDR3 ends; the end is completed using the germline J gene. The V gene is TRBV18, the J gene TRBJ2-5; 7 bases match TRBD1. The trim removed 4 bases at V and 2 bases at J, leaving 4 bases unmatched. CDR3 length: 14 amino acids. CDR1 and CDR2 (germline): KGHSH, LQKENI. This CDR3 is CASSRPGQQETQYF. The CDR3 bases that were read are TGTGCCAGCTCACGGCCGGGACAGCAAGAGACC.

The sample holds many counts of this clone. Incomplete CDR3 DNA: TGTGCCAGCCCGGGGGTTAGCACAGATACG. Its protein product is CASPGVSTDT. The CDR3, in full, reads CASPGVSTDTQYF. The chain is built from TRBV2 and TRBJ2-3, with D tentatively TRBD2 (6 bases). The read ends 3 residues shy of where the CDR3 ends; the end is completed using the germline J gene. This CDR3 has 13 residues. Trimming shortened V by 8 bases and J by 0 bases, and 9 bases separated the two germline ends. In germline, CDR1 is SNHLY, CDR2 FYNNEI.

This clone was observed at least ten times. The CDR3 bases that were read are TGCGCCAGCAGCCCACCCGATTACTCCACAGATACG. Residues: CASSPPDYSTDT. The whole CDR3 region reads CASSPPDYSTDTQYF. This sequence joins TRBV4-1 and TRBJ2-3; D remains ambiguous. From the germline J gene comes the end of the CDR3, since the read stops 3 residues before it. The CDR3 has 15 residues. V lost 4 bases to trimming and J lost 2 bases, with 13 bases between them. Germline V lookup: CDR1 MGHRA, CDR2 YSYEKL.

This clone is classed as medium-sized. Read data end 3 residues before the CDR3 end; the end is taken from the germline J gene. This chain links TRBV7-3 with TRBJ1-1, with D possibly matching TRBD1 (5 bases). Germline assignment: CDR1 SGHTA and CDR2 FQGTGA. The CDR3 is 14 residues long. CDR3 region: CASSLRGESHEAFF. CDR3 DNA, as far as it was read: TGTGCCAGCAGCTTAAGAGGGGAATCCCACGAG.

Many counts were recorded for this clone. The read falls 3 residues short of the CDR3 end, and the missing part is taken from the germline J gene. The chain is built from TRBV20-1 and TRBJ2-3; D is uncertain. Trimming stripped 7 bases from V and 0 bases from J, with 8 bases between. Germline V gene sequence: CDR1 DFQATT, CDR2 SNEGSKA (reference sequence). CDR3 length: 12 residues. The CDR3 protein is CSVGLSTDTQYF. The sequenced CDR3 bases are TGCAGTGTCGGTCTTAGCACAGATACG.

About this clone: Read sequence stops 3 residues before the CDR3 end, and the germline J gene provides the missing end. This chain joins TRBV6-1 and TRBJ1-3; D might be TRBD1 (6 bases). This CDR3 region has 14 residues. With 4 bases removed from V and 0 bases from J, the gap between germline ends came to 7 bases. CDR1 and CDR2 (germline): MNHNS, SASEGT. The sequenced part of the CDR3 DNA is TGTGCCAGCAGTGGGACAGCCTCTGGAAACACC. It is translated as CASSGTASGNT. The full CDR3 protein reads CASSGTASGNTIYF.

The sample holds a few counts of this clone. From the germline J gene comes the end of the CDR3, since the read stops 3 residues before it. The rearrangement links TRBV7-9 to TRBJ2-3; D may be TRBD2 (6 bases). The CDR3 runs 15 residues. Germline loops: CDR1 SEHNR, CDR2 FQNEAQ (reference sequence). CDR3 DNA, as far as it was read: TGTGCCAGCAGCTTAGATGGGAGGACGGGGGAGACG. It translates to CASSLDGRTGET. The complete CDR3 sequence is CASSLDGRTGETQYF.

This clone was seen ten or more times. The read terminates 3 residues ahead of where the CDR3 ends, so the germline J gene completes it. The chain employs TRBV5-1 and TRBJ2-1, with TRBD2 matching 10 bases. V lost 4 bases and J lost 6; bases outside the gene matches: 4. Germline-derived CDR1 and CDR2 are SGHRS and YFSETQ. The CDR3 extends over 14 amino acids. The covered CDR3 bases are TGCGCCAGCAGCCCTTCTAGCGGGAGCAATGAG. It codes for CASSPSSGSNE. The whole CDR3 is CASSPSSGSNEQFF.

The sample holds many counts of this clone. From the germline J gene comes the end of the CDR3, since the read stops 3 residues before it. This rearrangement joins TRBV30 to TRBJ2-2, with 8 bases lining up with TRBD1. CDR3 size: 15 residues. The germline CDR1 and CDR2 sequences are GTSNPN and SVGIG (reference sequence). CDR3 sequence: CAWSKTTGATEKLFF. The CDR3 DNA, read in part, is TGTGCCTGGAGCAAAACGACAGGGGCAACTGAAAAG.

This clone appeared many times. Read data end 3 residues before the CDR3 end; the end is taken from the germline J gene. This chain joins TRBV5-1 and TRBJ2-3; D uncertain. Germline CDR1 SGHRS, CDR2 YFSETQ. The CDR3 has 14 residues. Trimming took 2 bases from V and 2 from J, leaving 9 bases between them. This CDR3 is CASSFTVDTDTQYF. The sequenced CDR3 bases are TGCGCCAGCAGCTTCACAGTAGACACAGATACG.

This clone was observed many times. The CDR3 is cut off 3 residues early in the read; its end comes from the germline J gene. The chain joins TRBV23-1 to TRBJ2-2, with TRBD2 identical over 10 bases. TRBV23-1 qualifies as an ORF whose function is uncertain. The J segment lost 7 bases and the V segment lost 6 bases, leaving 8 bases of the junction unmatched. CDR3 length: 15 residues. CDR3 loop: CASSPQREGGGELFF. The CDR3 DNA, read in part, is TGCGCCAGCAGCCCCCAGCGGGAGGGCGGCGGGGAG.

The table lists this clone with many counts. The read falls 3 residues short of the CDR3 end, and the missing part is taken from the germline J gene. This rearrangement joins TRBV5-1 to TRBJ2-3; 10 nucleotides line up with TRBD2. The CDR3 contains 16 residues. Germline assignment: CDR1 SGHRS and CDR2 YFSETQ. With V trimmed by 3 bases and J by 2 bases, 6 bases remained unmatched. The CDR3 spells CASSYRTSGDTDTQYF. The DNA read from the CDR3 is TGCGCCAGCAGCTACCGGACTAGCGGCGACACAGATACG.

This clone occurred many times. The read terminates 3 residues before the CDR3 end, so the remaining end is supplied by the germline J gene. The rearrangement uses TRBV29-1 and TRBJ2-2, with 12 bases fitting TRBD2. The CDR3 totals 14 residues. Looked up from germline, CDR1 is SQVTM and CDR2 is ANQGSEA. The V segment lost 6 bases and the J segment 5 bases; nucleotides outside the gene matches: 4. The sequenced CDR3 bases are TGCAGCGTCCGAACTAGCGGGGGGACCGGGGAG. Translated: CSVRTSGGTGE. In full, the CDR3 reads CSVRTSGGTGELFF.

This clone came up many times. The CDR3 goes on 3 residues after the read ends, and that part is filled in from the germline J gene. The chain links TRBV19 to TRBJ1-2; possible D gene TRBD1, 6 bases. Germline V gene sequence: CDR1 LNHDA, CDR2 SQIVND (reference sequence). The CDR3 covers 14 residues. Trimming took 3 bases from V and 2 from J, leaving 10 bases between them. This chain's CDR3 is CASSMQGQNYGYTF. The sequenced CDR3 bases are TGTGCCAGTAGTATGCAAGGACAGAACTATGGC.

This clone came up many times. The missing CDR3 end, 3 residues past where the read stops, is filled in from the germline J gene. The chain joins TRBV7-8 to TRBJ1-1; D gene ambiguous. V was pared by 1 base and J by 3 bases, with 12 bases between. The CDR3 covers 15 residues. The V gene's germline CDR1 is SGHVS and CDR2 FQNEAQ. Here the CDR3 reads CASSLVQAGYTEAFF. The CDR3 DNA, read in part, is TGTGCCAGCAGCTTAGTTCAGGCAGGCTACACTGAA.

This clone was counted ten times or more. The read terminates 3 residues before the CDR3 end, so the remaining end is supplied by the germline J gene. V usage is TRBV19 and J usage is TRBJ2-7; 7 bases fit TRBD1. This CDR3 is 12 amino acids long. The V and J ends lost 1 base and 6 bases, in that order; junction bases with no gene match: 0. CDR1 and CDR2 from the germline V gene are LNHDA and SQIVND (reference sequence). The CDR3 loop is CASSIGQGEQYF. CDR3 DNA (partial): TGTGCCAGTAGTATAGGACAGGGCGAG. The variable domain in full, with the rest retrieved from reference TRBV19 and TRBJ2-7, is DGGITQSPKYLFRKEGQNVTLSCEQNLNHDAMYWYRQDPGQGLRLIYYSQIVNDFQKGDIAEGYSVSREKKESFPLTVTSAQKNPTAFYLCASSIGQGEQYFGPGTRLTVT.